Following are 16 T cell receptor beta chains from one sample sequenced in a study of CD8 T cells in ankylosing spondylitis. TCRdb re-called the 5' RACE reads through MiXCR, storing one row per CDR3 protein. The table lists roughly 250,000 distinct CDR3 sequences, roughly 8.6% of them singletons, with under 7.5% in the top ten. The sequencing input was blood, either unsorted or a sorted T cell fraction (not recorded which). These receptors were collected from a male donor with ankylosing spondylitis or in good health (not recorded which).

This clonotype was counted a few times. This sequence joins TRBV20-1 and TRBJ2-1; TRBD1 aligns across 7 bases. Germline V gene data show CDR1 as DFQATT and CDR2 as SNEGSKA (reference sequence). CDR3 length: 16 amino acids. V trimming: 3 bases; J trimming: 2 bases; junction bases outside the gene matches: 10. CDR3 region: CSASRPGQRTYNEQFF. The CDR3 DNA follows: TGCAGTGCTAGCCGACCGGGACAGCGTACCTACAATGAGCAGTTCTTC.

V gene TRBV7-9 combines with J gene TRBJ1-1, with D possibly TRBD1 on 5 matching bases. Germline V gene sequence: CDR1 SEHNR, CDR2 FQNEAQ (reference sequence). V was cut by 1 base and J by 11 bases, with 17 bases left in between. The CDR3 extends over 14 amino acids. CDR3 coding DNA: TGTGCCAGCAGCTTAGGTCCCCCAAGGGACGAGGCTTTCTTT. Translated: CASSLGPPRDEAFF.

This clonotype was found a few times. The chain uses TRBV12-3 or TRBV12-4 and TRBJ1-2; D not resolved. This CDR3 is 15 amino acids long. V shed 5 bases and J shed 0 bases, with 13 bases lying between them. In DNA, the CDR3 is TGTGCCAGCAGTCCGCCGGGTGGCCCTAACTATGGCTACACCTTC. Protein: CASSPPGGPNYGYTF.

This clonotype was counted many times. The chain links TRBV29-1 to TRBJ2-1; 10 bases line up with TRBD2. Germline assignment: CDR1 SQVTM and CDR2 ANQGSEA. With 4 bases clipped from V and 0 bases from J, the junction kept 12 bases outside the gene matches. The CDR3 runs 18 residues. CDR3 nucleotides: TGCAGCGTTGTGGTCCTAGCGGGGGAAGGGTTCTCCTACAATGAGCAGTTCTTC. Its protein is CSVVVLAGEGFSYNEQFF.

This clonotype was detected many times. V usage is TRBV11-2 and J usage is TRBJ2-2; D assignment may be TRBD1 or TRBD2 (8 bases each). V shed 3 bases and J shed 9 bases, with 20 bases lying between them. Germline CDR1 is SGHAT and CDR2 is FQNNGV. There are 16 residues in the CDR3. The CDR3 is CASSFPGGGGSWELFF. CDR3 DNA sequence: TGTGCCAGCAGCTTCCCAGGGGGCGGGGGGAGTTGGGAGCTGTTTTTT.

This clonotype occurred many times. This rearrangement joins TRBV29-1 to TRBJ2-5; the D is unclear. The V end lost 3 bases, the J end lost 5 bases, and 7 bases lay between the germline ends. Germline V CDR1 and CDR2: SQVTM, ANQGSEA. The CDR3 spans 11 residues. Written as DNA, the CDR3 is TGCAGCGTTGAGCCCCGGGAGACCCAGTACTTC. Residues: CSVEPRETQYF.

Worth noting for this clonotype: Possible read error: a much larger clone is one base away. This chain uses TRBV5-1 with TRBJ2-7; 12 nucleotides agree with TRBD1. The J segment lost 5 bases and the V segment lost 4 bases, leaving 4 bases of the junction unmatched. CDR1 and CDR2 from the germline V gene are SGHRS and YFSETQ. CDR3 length equals 14 residues. This CDR3 is CASSPGQGANEQYF. The CDR3 DNA reads TGCGCCAGCAGCCCGGGACAGGGGGCAAACGAGCAGTACTTC.

V usage is TRBV5-1 and J usage is TRBJ2-7; D possibly corresponds to TRBD1 (6 bases). V was clipped by 0 bases and J by 10 bases, with 14 bases between them. The germline gives CDR1 SGHRS, CDR2 YFSETQ. This CDR3 has 13 amino acids. This chain's CDR3 is CASSLAPSQGQYF. CDR3 DNA sequence: TGCGCCAGCAGCTTGGCCCCATCACAGGGCCAGTACTTC.

The table lists this clonotype with many counts. The rearrangement links TRBV5-1 to TRBJ2-5; D perhaps matches TRBD2 (6 bases). From germline, CDR1 is SGHRS and CDR2 YFSETQ. Trimming cost V 0 bases and J 6 bases, with 9 bases left between them. CDR3 length equals 13 residues. CDR3 sequence (DNA): TGCGCCAGCAGCTTGGAGGGCGGGAAGACCCAGTACTTC. Translation: CASSLEGGKTQYF.

This clonotype was seen many times. The chain combines TRBV7-2 with TRBJ2-3, with 9 bases aligning to TRBD2. The ends lost 0 bases at V and 6 bases at J; junction bases unmatched: 1. Germline V gene sequence: CDR1 SGHTA, CDR2 FQGNSA. The CDR3 consists of 14 residues. The DNA for the CDR3 is TGTGCCAGCAGCTTAGCTAGCGGGGGTGATACGCAGTATTTT. Translation: CASSLASGGDTQYF.

V and J are TRBV27 and TRBJ2-5; D perhaps matches TRBD2 (6 bases). Trimming shortened V by 5 bases and J by 5 bases, and 15 bases separated the two germline ends. The CDR3 is 14 amino acids. The germline V gene has CDR1 MNHEY and CDR2 SMNVEV (reference sequence). In nucleotides, the CDR3 is TGTGCCAGCAGTCCGGGAGTAACGGGGGAGACCCAGTACTTC. This codes for CASSPGVTGETQYF.

This clonotype came up many times. The chain carries TRBV3-1 and TRBJ2-1; D possibly corresponds to TRBD2 (6 bases). Germline V gene lookup returns CDR1 LGHDT and CDR2 YNNKEL (reference sequence). The CDR3 loop spans 15 amino acids. V was shortened by 0 bases and J by 8 bases, with 14 bases between the two germline ends. CDR3 nucleotide sequence: TGTGCCAGCAGCCAAGATGGGGCTAGCGCCGATGAGCAGTTCTTC. Encoded protein: CASSQDGASADEQFF.

DNA for the CDR3: TGTGCCAGCAGCTCAGGACAGGGAGAACTTAATTCACCCCTCCACTTT. It specifies CASSSGQGELNSPLHF. V and J are TRBV7-2 and TRBJ1-6; 8 nucleotides align to TRBD1. Germline values: CDR1 SGHTA, CDR2 FQGNSA. V gave up 4 bases and J gave up 6 bases; unmatched junction bases: 8. CDR3 length equals 16 residues.

The chain couples TRBV3-1 to TRBJ1-5, with D maybe TRBD1 (5 bases). The CDR3 has 15 residues. V was clipped by 2 bases and J by 7 bases, with 15 bases between them. Germline V gene sequence: CDR1 LGHDT, CDR2 YNNKEL (reference sequence). The CDR3 loop is CASSQSRELWQPQHF. The CDR3 DNA sequence: TGTGCCAGCAGCCAATCCAGGGAACTGTGGCAGCCCCAGCATTTT.

Ten or more counts support this clonotype. CDR3 in amino acids: CASSLGISGSVTDTQYF. For the CDR3, the DNA is TGTGCCAGCAGCTTAGGTATTAGCGGGAGTGTAACAGATACGCAGTATTTT. The chain is built from TRBV7-2 and TRBJ2-3; the match to TRBD2 covers 9 bases. Trimming removed 1 base from V and 3 bases from J; junction bases left unmatched: 8. Germline V gene data show CDR1 as SGHTA and CDR2 as FQGNSA. This CDR3 region has 17 residues.

In its sample, this clonotype was seen a few times. The CDR3 reads CASKGGKSPLHF. CDR3 bases: TGTGCCAGCAAGGGAGGGAAATCACCCCTCCACTTT. V is TRBV12-3 or TRBV12-4 and J is TRBJ1-6, with no clear D. V shed 7 bases and J shed 10 bases, with 11 bases lying between them. This CDR3 comprises 12 residues.